Listed below are T cell receptor beta chains from one sample, sequenced in a study of shared clonotypes between healthy human individuals. Generated by immunoSEQ multiplex PCR, the TCRdb table keeps only in-frame clones and is missing some. The sample shows roughly 2.2 million clones, under 95% of them seen only once. The sample comprised naive CD4+ T cells from PBMCs. The receptors were sampled from a man younger than 35 in good health. Some clones in this sample may be carry-over from other donors' samples. The CDR3 runs from the conserved cysteine through the conserved F or W. Each record gives: CDR3 protein, CDR3 DNA, J gene, clone size, V gene, D gene. A D gene is named only where the DNA matches it firmly. Expanded clones get a size class; other rows say once, few or many, or leave the size out.

CDR3 protein: CATSRVGIAEAFF; CDR3 DNA: TGTGCCACCAGCAGAGTTGGGATCGCTGAAGCTTTCTTT; J gene: TRBJ1-1; clone size: -; V gene: TRBV15; D gene: -
CDR3 protein: CASGRAGAYEQYF; CDR3 DNA: TGTGCCAGCGGCCGGGCAGGCGCGTACGAGCAGTACTTC; J gene: TRBJ2-7; clone size: -; V gene: TRBV18; D gene: -
CDR3 protein: CASSQRGETQYF; CDR3 DNA: TGTGCCAGCAGTCAGCGAGGAGAGACCCAGTACTTC; J gene: TRBJ2-5; clone size: -; V gene: TRBV7-8; D gene: -
CDR3 protein: CASTSRLGGDTQYF; CDR3 DNA: TGTGCCAGCACATCTAGGCTGGGGGGGGATACGCAGTATTTT; J gene: TRBJ2-3; clone size: -; V gene: TRBV6-5; D gene: TRBD2
CDR3 protein: CASSYSVGTGGHGYTF; CDR3 DNA: TGTGCCAGCAGTTACTCGGTCGGGACAGGGGGCCATGGCTACACCTTC; J gene: TRBJ1-2; clone size: -; V gene: TRBV6-6; D gene: TRBD1
CDR3 protein: CASSDGWVSGNTIYF; CDR3 DNA: TGTGCCAGCAGTGATGGATGGGTCTCTGGAAACACCATATATTTT; J gene: TRBJ1-3; clone size: few; V gene: TRBV6-1; D gene: -
CDR3 protein: CASSLVAIEQYF; CDR3 DNA: TGTGCCAGCAGCTTGGTCGCGATCGAGCAGTACTTC; J gene: TRBJ2-7; clone size: -; V gene: TRBV5-8; D gene: -
CDR3 protein: CASSVNPGTVVNEKLFF; CDR3 DNA: TGTGCCAGCAGTGTCAATCCCGGGACAGTCGTTAATGAAAAACTGTTTTTT; J gene: TRBJ1-4; clone size: -; V gene: TRBV6-1; D gene: TRBD1
CDR3 protein: CASSLVGQERSGELFF; CDR3 DNA: TGCGCCAGCAGCTTGGTAGGCCAGGAGAGATCCGGGGAGCTGTTTTTT; J gene: TRBJ2-2; clone size: -; V gene: TRBV5-1; D gene: -
CDR3 protein: CASSLGLAGAADTQYF; CDR3 DNA: TGTGCCAGCAGCTTGGGACTAGCGGGAGCGGCAGATACGCAGTATTTT; J gene: TRBJ2-3; clone size: -; V gene: TRBV7-9; D gene: TRBD2
CDR3 protein: CASSQDWFTPFTYTF; CDR3 DNA: TGTGCCAGCAGCCAAGATTGGTTCACCCCGTTTACCTACACCTTC; J gene: TRBJ1-2; clone size: -; V gene: TRBV14; D gene: -
CDR3 protein: CASSLTGQGLDEQFF; CDR3 DNA: TGTGCCAGCAGTTTAACGGGGCAGGGGCTCGATGAGCAGTTCTTC; J gene: TRBJ2-1; clone size: -; V gene: TRBV28; D gene: -
CDR3 protein: CASSPGLAGYEQYF; CDR3 DNA: TGTGCCAGCTCACCGGGACTAGCGGGTTACGAGCAGTACTTC; J gene: TRBJ2-7; clone size: -; V gene: TRBV18; D gene: TRBD2
CDR3 protein: CASRATPGQNTEAFF; CDR3 DNA: TGCGCCAGCAGGGCCACCCCCGGTCAGAACACTGAAGCTTTCTTT; J gene: TRBJ1-1; clone size: -; V gene: TRBV4-1; D gene: -
CDR3 protein: CASSPRGDSGGRWTGELFF; CDR3 DNA: TGCGCCAGCAGCCCCAGGGGAGACAGTGGGGGCCGTTGGACCGGGGAGCTGTTTTTT; J gene: TRBJ2-2; clone size: -; V gene: TRBV5-1; D gene: -
CDR3 protein: CASSLRGSSSTDTQYF; CDR3 DNA: TGTGCCAGCAGCTTAAGAGGTAGCAGTAGCACAGATACGCAGTATTTT; J gene: TRBJ2-3; clone size: -; V gene: TRBV7-3; D gene: -
CDR3 protein: CSVGSGSRTDTQYF; CDR3 DNA: TGCAGCGTTGGGAGCGGGAGTCGCACAGATACGCAGTATTTT; J gene: TRBJ2-3; clone size: once; V gene: TRBV29-1; D gene: TRBD2
CDR3 protein: CASSLTGGSNTGELFF; CDR3 DNA: TGCGCCAGCAGCCTCACAGGGGGCTCGAACACCGGGGAGCTGTTTTTT; J gene: TRBJ2-2; clone size: -; V gene: TRBV5-1; D gene: TRBD1